One sample yielded the 30 T cell receptor beta chains listed below, sequenced in a study of blood T cell repertoires in COVID-19. TCRdb keeps only in-frame clones here, not all; method: immunoSEQ multiplex PCR. Of 43,000 or so clones in the sample, roughly 87% were seen once. The sequencing sample was made of peripheral blood. The receptors originated from a man in his fifties or sixties with active COVID-19.

This chain uses TRBV6-8 with TRBJ2-7, with 13 bases identical to TRBD2. The trim removed 6 bases at V and 7 bases at J, leaving 9 bases unmatched. The germline V gene has CDR1 MNHGY and CDR2 SAAAGT. The CDR3 loop spans 15 amino acids. The CDR3 loop is CASRPGLAGVEEQYF. As DNA, the CDR3 is TGTGCCAGCAGACCCGGACTAGCGGGGGTTGAAGAGCAGTACTTC.

The chain joins TRBV12-3 or TRBV12-4 to TRBJ2-2; weak D call: TRBD2 (5 bases). The CDR3 runs 13 residues. V was cut by 3 bases and J by 5 bases, with 7 bases left in between. CDR3 loop: CASSFGVTGELFF. CDR3 DNA: TGTGCCAGCAGTTTCGGGGTAACCGGGGAGCTGTTTTTT.

The chain employs TRBV6-5 and TRBJ1-5, with 8 bases aligning to TRBD1. The CDR3 length is 15 residues. The V gene end was trimmed by 6 bases and the J gene end by 3 bases; junction bases not matched to a gene: 7. CDR1 is MNHEY, CDR2 SVGAGI, per germline. The CDR3 region has the DNA TGTGCCAGCAGCAGAAAGACAGGGGTCAATCAGCCCCAGCATTTT. It is translated as CASSRKTGVNQPQHF.

This chain links TRBV7-8 with TRBJ1-1, with D tentatively TRBD1 (6 bases). V gave up 4 bases and J gave up 1 base, with 13 bases separating them. There are 15 residues in the CDR3. The V gene's germline CDR1 is SGHVS and CDR2 FQNEAQ. Here the CDR3 DNA reads TGTGCCAGCAGCTGGCAGGGGAGGGAGAACACTGAAGCTTTCTTT. As protein: CASSWQGRENTEAFF.

The CDR3 reads CASSQETASSGANVLTF. In nucleotides, the CDR3 is TGTGCCAGCAGCCAAGAGACAGCTAGCTCTGGGGCCAACGTCCTGACTTTC. This chain uses TRBV4-2 with TRBJ2-6; D may be TRBD1 (5 bases). CDR3 length equals 17 residues. Germline V lookup: CDR1 LGHNA, CDR2 YNFKEQ. The germline V and J ends were trimmed by 0 bases and 0 bases, with 9 bases remaining between them.

This rearrangement joins TRBV27 to TRBJ1-2, with 8 bases lining up with TRBD1. The germline CDR1 and CDR2 sequences are MNHEY and SMNVEV (reference sequence). Trimming took 2 bases from V and 6 from J; bases not matched to a gene: 5. The length of the CDR3 is 14 residues. The CDR3 loop is CASSLIRGQDGYTF. CDR3 bases: TGTGCCAGCAGTTTAATCAGGGGGCAAGATGGCTACACCTTC.

This sequence joins TRBV5-6 and TRBJ1-2; 9 nucleotides align to TRBD1. This CDR3 spans 16 amino acids. Losses at the gene ends were 0 bases for V and 6 bases for J; bases not matched to a gene: 9. Germline loops: CDR1 SGHDT, CDR2 YYEEEE. CDR3 sequence: CASSLGRGQGIHGYTF. CDR3 bases: TGTGCCAGCAGCTTGGGGCGGGGACAGGGAATCCATGGCTACACCTTC.

The chain links TRBV19 to TRBJ1-1, with 7 bases aligning to TRBD1. Germline CDR1 reads LNHDA; CDR2 reads SQIVND (reference sequence). The CDR3 has 14 residues. J gave up 5 bases and V 5 bases, and 8 bases lay outside the gene matches. CDR3 DNA: TGTGCCAGTAGTTCGCGACAGGGTCGGACTGAAGCTTTCTTT. Its protein is CASSSRQGRTEAFF.

The gene calls are TRBV13 and TRBJ1-2; possibly TRBD1 for D (6 bases). Germline loops: CDR1 PRHDT, CDR2 FYEKMQ (reference sequence). V was pared by 4 bases and J by 1 base, with 10 bases between. The CDR3 spans 14 residues. CDR3 sequence reads: CASSSRTVNYGYTF. Written as DNA, the CDR3 is TGTGCCAGCAGCTCTAGGACAGTTAACTATGGCTACACCTTC.

V gene TRBV7-2 combines with J gene TRBJ2-2; D is unresolved. Looked up from germline, CDR1 is SGHTA and CDR2 is FQGNSA. V was trimmed by 1 base and J by 0 bases, leaving 9 bases between them. The CDR3 contains 16 residues. CDR3 region: CASSLGGRTNTGELFF. CDR3 DNA: TGTGCCAGCAGCTTAGGAGGCCGGACGAACACCGGGGAGCTGTTTTTT.

This clone has just one count. The chain has TRBV4-2 and TRBJ2-7; 7 nucleotides align to TRBD2. V shed 0 bases, J shed 2 bases, and the junction held 10 bases outside the gene matches. Germline loops: CDR1 LGHNA, CDR2 YNFKEQ. This CDR3 is built from 17 residues. The CDR3 DNA reads as TGTGCCAGCAGCCAAGACGGTCAACTAGCGTCTCCCTACGAGCAGTACTTC. This encodes CASSQDGQLASPYEQYF.

The rearrangement links TRBV5-1 to TRBJ2-7; TRBD2 agrees at 11 bases. CDR3 length: 16 amino acids. V dropped 3 bases and J dropped 2; count of bases not matched to a gene: 7. Germline V gene sequence: CDR1 SGHRS, CDR2 YFSETQ. The CDR3 spells CASSSSSGRLAYEQYF. In nucleotides, the CDR3 is TGCGCCAGCAGCTCTTCTAGCGGGAGGCTCGCCTACGAGCAGTACTTC.

The chain uses TRBV28 and TRBJ2-7; D unresolved. The CDR3 consists of 13 residues. V dropped 3 bases and J dropped 6 bases, with 12 bases sitting between them. Germline V gives CDR1 MDHEN, CDR2 SYDVKM. CDR3 amino acids: CASSFARSPEQYF. CDR3 DNA: TGTGCCAGCAGTTTTGCCAGGTCACCCGAGCAGTACTTC. Full variable domain (outside the CDR3, taken from reference TRBV28 and TRBJ2-7): DVKVTQSSRYLVKRTGEKVFLECVQDMDHENMFWYRQDPGLGLRLIYFSYDVKMKEKGDIPEGYSVSREKKERFSLILESASTNQTSMYLCASSFARSPEQYFGPGTRLTVT.

The chain has TRBV3-1 (or the pseudogene TRBV3-2) and TRBJ2-7; no clear D gene. Trimming removed 1 base from V and 3 bases from J, with 10 bases in between. Per the germline V gene, CDR1 is LGHDT and CDR2 is YNNKEL (reference sequence). There are 14 residues in the CDR3. CDR3 protein: CASSQGRYSYEQYF. In nucleotides, the CDR3 is TGTGCCAGCAGCCAAGGTCGATACAGCTACGAGCAGTACTTC.

The chain combines TRBV11-3 with TRBJ2-2; D remains ambiguous. The V gene's germline CDR1 is SGHNT and CDR2 YENEEA. V lost 3 bases and J 4 bases, leaving 6 bases between the germline ends. This CDR3 contains 13 residues. The CDR3 sequence is CASSFATTGELFF. CDR3 coding DNA: TGTGCCAGCAGCTTCGCTACCACCGGGGAGCTGTTTTTT.

The chain joins TRBV19 to TRBJ1-5; possible D gene TRBD1, 6 bases. The CDR3 extends over 13 amino acids. Trimming removed 4 bases at V and 4 bases at J, with 8 bases between. Germline V CDR1 and CDR2: LNHDA, SQIVND (reference sequence). CDR3 sequence (DNA): TGTGCCAGTAGTACGGACAGAAATCAGCCCCAGCATTTT. Amino acids: CASSTDRNQPQHF. Complete variable domain (other parts from reference TRBV19 and TRBJ1-5): DGGITQSPKYLFRKEGQNVTLSCEQNLNHDAMYWYRQDPGQGLRLIYYSQIVNDFQKGDIAEGYSVSREKKESFPLTVTSAQKNPTAFYLCASSTDRNQPQHFGDGTRLSIL.

The chain carries TRBV5-1 and TRBJ2-1; tentatively, D is TRBD1 (5 bases). This CDR3 contains 12 residues. Germline V gene data show CDR1 as SGHRS and CDR2 as YFSETQ. V shed 0 bases and J shed 7 bases, with 5 bases lying between them. In DNA form, the CDR3 reads TGCGCCAGCAGCTTGGAGGGGAATGAGCAGTTCTTC. Translated, it gives CASSLEGNEQFF.

J is TRBJ2-5 and V is TRBV29-1; 8 bases are shared with TRBD1. CDR3 length: 14 residues. Per the germline V gene, CDR1 is SQVTM and CDR2 is ANQGSEA. Trimming at V came to 2 bases and at J to 5 bases, leaving 7 bases not matched to a gene. The CDR3 nucleotides read TGCAGCGTTGAACCAGGGGGCGCCGGGGAGACCCAGTACTTC. It yields the protein CSVEPGGAGETQYF.

The chain couples TRBV3-1 (or the pseudogene TRBV3-2) to TRBJ2-2, with 13 bases fitting TRBD2. The CDR3 has 16 amino acids. CDR1 and CDR2 from the germline V gene are LGHDT and YNNKEL (reference sequence). The V segment lost 5 bases and the J segment 5 bases; nucleotides outside the gene matches: 5. In DNA, the CDR3 is TGTGCCAGCAGCTTTCGACTAGCGGGGGGTACCGGGGAGCTGTTTTTT. This gives the protein CASSFRLAGGTGELFF.

The chain couples TRBV10-3 to TRBJ2-2; 8 bases are a match to TRBD2. CDR1 is ENHRY and CDR2 is SYGVKD in the germline V gene. After removal of 5 bases from V and 5 bases from J, the junction contained 7 bases not matched to a gene. The CDR3 extends over 15 amino acids. The DNA for the CDR3 is TGTGCCATCAGTCGGGAGGGACTAAGTACCGGGGAGCTGTTTTTT. Translated: CAISREGLSTGELFF.

The rearrangement joins TRBV9 to TRBJ1-3; 10 bases map to TRBD1. This CDR3 spans 15 amino acids. CDR1 is SGDLS, CDR2 YYNGEE, per germline. The J segment lost 4 bases and the V segment lost 3 bases, leaving 4 bases of the junction unmatched. The CDR3 loop reads CASSASTGGGNTIYF. The CDR3 nucleotides read TGTGCCAGCAGCGCATCGACAGGGGGCGGAAACACCATATATTTT.

V and J are TRBV18 and TRBJ2-3, with D possibly TRBD1 on 6 matching bases. The V gene's germline CDR1 is KGHSH and CDR2 LQKENI. Trimming cost V 2 bases and J 1 base, with 7 bases left between them. CDR3 length equals 14 residues. CDR3: CASSPTGRTDTQYF. The CDR3 nucleotides are TGTGCCAGCTCACCAACAGGGCGCACAGATACGCAGTATTTT.

This clone has a handful of counts. This chain connects TRBV7-9 to TRBJ1-2, with D possibly TRBD1 on 5 matching bases. Germline CDR1 and CDR2: SEHNR and FQNEAQ (reference sequence). V lost 5 bases, J lost 3 bases, and 19 bases lay in between. This CDR3 is built from 16 residues. The CDR3 DNA is TGTGCCAGCAGCCCCCCGAAAGGGGTTGGGGACTATGGCTACACCTTC. It encodes CASSPPKGVGDYGYTF.

The V call is TRBV5-6, the J call TRBJ2-7, with TRBD2 matching over 14 bases. In germline, CDR1 is SGHDT, CDR2 YYEEEE. The J segment lost 3 bases and the V segment lost 3 bases, leaving 2 bases of the junction unmatched. The CDR3 sequence is 15 residues long. The CDR3 coding sequence is TGTGCCAGCAGCTCCGGGACTAGCGGGAGCTACGAGCAGTACTTC. This translates into CASSSGTSGSYEQYF.

The chain uses TRBV11-3 and TRBJ2-1; possibly TRBD2 for D (5 bases). The length of the CDR3 is 13 residues. Germline V gives CDR1 SGHNT, CDR2 YENEEA. V was shortened by 5 bases and J by 7 bases, with 12 bases between the two germline ends. The CDR3, as DNA: TGTGCCAGCAGCAGTAAACCGGGGAATGAGCAGTTCTTC. Translation: CASSSKPGNEQFF. The full variable domain, rest sourced from reference TRBV11-3 and TRBJ2-1, is EAGVVQSPRYKIIEKKQPVAFWCNPISGHNTLYWYLQNLGQGPELLIRYENEEAVDDSQLPKDRFSAERLKGVDSTLKIQPAELGDSAVYLCASSSKPGNEQFFGPGTRLTVL.

The chain employs TRBV6-2 or TRBV6-3 and TRBJ2-7, with D possibly matching TRBD1 (6 bases). The CDR3 extends over 12 amino acids. Germline V gives CDR1 MNHEY, CDR2 SVGEGT. The ends were cut back, 6 bases at V and 6 bases at J, with 12 bases in the middle. For the CDR3, the DNA is TGTGCCAGCAGCGAACAGGGTCCCGAGCAGTACTTC. It yields the protein CASSEQGPEQYF.

The chain combines TRBV5-4 with TRBJ2-3; the D gene is possibly TRBD2 (6 bases). There are 14 residues in the CDR3. Trimming pared 4 bases from V and 2 bases from J, leaving 11 bases between. Germline V gives CDR1 SGHNT, CDR2 YYREEE (reference sequence). As DNA, the CDR3 is TGTGCCAGCAGCCTCGGGACTGACACAGATACGCAGTATTTT. This translates into CASSLGTDTDTQYF.

The chain joins TRBV5-1 to TRBJ2-1, with 9 bases matching TRBD1. The CDR3 covers 16 residues. Trimming cost V 0 bases and J 4 bases; bases outside gene matches: 5. Per the germline V gene, CDR1 is SGHRS and CDR2 is YFSETQ. The CDR3 bases are TGCGCCAGCAGCTTGGAGCCAGGACAGGGGTACAATGAGCAGTTCTTC. Translating it yields CASSLEPGQGYNEQFF.

This chain links TRBV7-8 with TRBJ1-3; D is perhaps TRBD1 (5 bases). The CDR3 runs to 15 residues. V lost 5 bases and J lost 3, with 14 bases in between. Germline CDR1 is SGHVS and CDR2 is FQNEAQ. The CDR3 loop is CASSVTTGSGNTIYF. The CDR3 bases are TGTGCCAGCAGCGTCACTACAGGCAGTGGAAACACCATATATTTT.

J is TRBJ2-1 and V is TRBV11-2, with 10 bases identical to TRBD2. Germline assignment: CDR1 SGHAT and CDR2 FQNNGV. This CDR3 has 17 residues. V lost 4 bases, J lost 3 bases, and 9 bases stayed unmatched. CDR3 DNA sequence: TGTGCCAGCAGCTCTAGGGGGTCTAGCGGGAGCTACAATGAGCAGTTCTTC. Translation gives CASSSRGSSGSYNEQFF.